The T cell receptor beta chain under discussion was sequenced for a study of blood T cell repertoires in COVID-19. The wider study: From the United States, Italy and Spain came samples of acute and convalescent COVID-19. Sample material is recorded as cDNA or gDNA derived from T cells, B-cell-depleted T cells, or PBMCs.

Methods used by the authors: Estimated nucleated cell counts came from reference gene primer amplification. Repertoires were generated with immunoSEQ multiplex PCR, while TCRdb's copy carries only in-frame clones and drops some. V, J and clone size derive from that table, while D and trimming were established from the DNA sequence. The table includes about 250,000 clones, approximately 88% detected once. Deletions cut 6 bases from V and 5 bases from J, with 5 bases between. Germline lookup yields CDR1 LNHDA and CDR2 SQIVND (reference sequence). The CDR3 sequence is 11 residues long. The sequencing input was peripheral blood. This chain connects TRBV19 to TRBJ2-1; no clear D. This TCR derives from a man between 35 and 55 years old with acute or convalescent COVID-19. The CDR3 region is CASSLHNEQFF. The CDR3 coding sequence is TGTGCCAGTAGCCTACACAATGAGCAGTTCTTC. Based on the CDR3 plus reference TRBV19 and TRBJ2-1, the full variable domain is DGGITQSPKYLFRKEGQNVTLSCEQNLNHDAMYWYRQDPGQGLRLIYYSQIVNDFQKGDIAEGYSVSREKKESFPLTVTSAQKNPTAFYLCASSLHNEQFFGPGTRLTVL.